The sample holds one count of the clone carrying this T cell receptor (beta chain). What it binds is not known. Other DNA sequences within the sample encode an identical CDR3. The sample comes from a study of shared clonotypes between healthy human individuals. The CDR3 has 12 residues. Trimming left V 5 bases short and J 5 bases short, with 12 bases between. Germline CDR1 reads GTSNPN; CDR2 reads SVGIG (reference sequence). Study findings and constraints: Large sequencing depth failed to make sorted-subset sequencing complete, rarefaction showed. Across subsets, estimated richness was generally greater for naive than for memory populations.

Sequencing used immunoSEQ multiplex PCR; TCRdb keeps in-frame clones, though not all of them. The repertoire holds around 940,000 clones, with approximately 76% as singletons. J is TRBJ2-5 and V is TRBV30, with D perhaps matching TRBD1 or TRBD2 (6 bases each). The sequenced sample was memory CD4+ T cells sorted from blood. Subset denoted: CD45RA-negative fraction. The clonotype comes from a man in his late teens or twenties in good health. CDR3 residues: CAWGGGGETQYF. The DNA for the CDR3 is TGTGCCTGGGGCGGAGGGGGGGAGACCCAGTACTTC.